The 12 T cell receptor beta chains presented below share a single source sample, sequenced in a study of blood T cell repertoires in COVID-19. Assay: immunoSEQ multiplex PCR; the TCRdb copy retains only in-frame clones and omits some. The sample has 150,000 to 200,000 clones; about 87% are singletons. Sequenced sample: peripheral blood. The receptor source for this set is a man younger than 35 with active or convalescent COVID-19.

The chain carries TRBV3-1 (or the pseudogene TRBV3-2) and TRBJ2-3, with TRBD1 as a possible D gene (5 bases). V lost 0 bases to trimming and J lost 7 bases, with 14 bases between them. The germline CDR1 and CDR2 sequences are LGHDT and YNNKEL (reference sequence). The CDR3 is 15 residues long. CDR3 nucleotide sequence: TGTGCCAGCAGCCAAGACGGCCCCAGGGTCTATACGCAGTATTTT. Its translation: CASSQDGPRVYTQYF.

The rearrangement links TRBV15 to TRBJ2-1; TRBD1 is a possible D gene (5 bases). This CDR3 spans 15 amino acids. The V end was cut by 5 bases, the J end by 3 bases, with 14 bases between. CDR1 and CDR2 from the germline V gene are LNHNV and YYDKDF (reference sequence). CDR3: CATSLTGDFYNEQFF. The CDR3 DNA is TGTGCCACCAGCCTTACAGGAGACTTCTACAATGAGCAGTTCTTC. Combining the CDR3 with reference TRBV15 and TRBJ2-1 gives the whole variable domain DAMVIQNPRYQVTQFGKPVTLSCSQTLNHNVMYWYQQKSSQAPKLLFHYYDKDFNNEADTPDNFQSRRPNTSFCFLDIRSPGLGDTAMYLCATSLTGDFYNEQFFGPGTRLTVL.

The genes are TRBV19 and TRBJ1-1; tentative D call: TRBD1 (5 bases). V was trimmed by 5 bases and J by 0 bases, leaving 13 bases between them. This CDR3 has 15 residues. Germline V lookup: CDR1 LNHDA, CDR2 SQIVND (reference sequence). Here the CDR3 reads CASSRKTALNTEAFF. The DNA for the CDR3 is TGTGCCAGTAGTCGAAAGACAGCCTTGAACACTGAAGCTTTCTTT.

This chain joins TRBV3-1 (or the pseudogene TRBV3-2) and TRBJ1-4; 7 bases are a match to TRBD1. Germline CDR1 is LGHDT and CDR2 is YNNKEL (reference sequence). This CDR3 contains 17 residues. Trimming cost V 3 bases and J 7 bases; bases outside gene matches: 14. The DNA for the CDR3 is TGTGCCAGCAGCCAGAGACAGGGCTCTGCCGGAGTTGAAAAACTGTTTTTT. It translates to CASSQRQGSAGVEKLFF.

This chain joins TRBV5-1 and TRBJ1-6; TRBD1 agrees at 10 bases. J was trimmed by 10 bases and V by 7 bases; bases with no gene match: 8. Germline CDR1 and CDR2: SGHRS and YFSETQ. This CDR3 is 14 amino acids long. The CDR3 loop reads CASGQGGDGSPLHF. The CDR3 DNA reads TGCGCCAGCGGACAGGGGGGGGACGGCTCACCCCTCCACTTT.

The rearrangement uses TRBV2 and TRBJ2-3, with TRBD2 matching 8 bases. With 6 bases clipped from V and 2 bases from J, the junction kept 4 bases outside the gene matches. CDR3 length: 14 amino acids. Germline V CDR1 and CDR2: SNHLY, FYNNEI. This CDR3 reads CASRQREFTDTQYF. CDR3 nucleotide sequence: TGTGCCAGCAGACAGCGGGAGTTCACAGATACGCAGTATTTT.

CDR3 residues: CASRGLAASDTQYF. The CDR3 DNA reads TGTGCCAGCCGAGGACTAGCGGCTTCAGATACGCAGTATTTT. The V gene is TRBV6-5, the J gene TRBJ2-3; 10 positions agree with TRBD2. The CDR3 extends over 14 amino acids. The germline V gene has CDR1 MNHEY and CDR2 SVGAGI. Trimming at V came to 8 bases and at J to 4 bases, leaving 6 bases not matched to a gene.

CDR3 nucleotide sequence: TGTGCCAGCAGCTTCCGGACAGATGGAAACACCATATATTTT. Translated, it gives CASSFRTDGNTIYF. The chain employs TRBV13 and TRBJ1-3, with D maybe TRBD1 (6 bases). This CDR3 has 14 amino acids. V was clipped by 3 bases and J by 3 bases, with 9 bases between them. The germline gives CDR1 PRHDT, CDR2 FYEKMQ (reference sequence).

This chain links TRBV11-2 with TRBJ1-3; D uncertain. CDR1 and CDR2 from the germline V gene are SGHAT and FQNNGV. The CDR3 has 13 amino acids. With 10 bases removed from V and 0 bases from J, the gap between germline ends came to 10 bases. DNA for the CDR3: TGTGCCATCGCGGGGTACTCTGGAAACACCATATATTTT. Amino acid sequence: CAIAGYSGNTIYF.

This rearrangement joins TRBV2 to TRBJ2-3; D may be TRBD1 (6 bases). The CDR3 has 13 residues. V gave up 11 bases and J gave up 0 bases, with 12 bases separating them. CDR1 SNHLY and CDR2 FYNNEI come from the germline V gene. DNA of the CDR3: TGTGCCGGAATCAGGGGTAGCACAGATACGCAGTATTTT. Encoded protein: CAGIRGSTDTQYF. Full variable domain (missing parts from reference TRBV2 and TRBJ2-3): EPEVTQTPSHQVTQMGQEVILRCVPISNHLYFYWYRQILGQKVEFLVSFYNNEISEKSEIFDDQFSVERPDGSNFTLKIRSTKLEDSAMYFCAGIRGSTDTQYFGPGTRLTVL.

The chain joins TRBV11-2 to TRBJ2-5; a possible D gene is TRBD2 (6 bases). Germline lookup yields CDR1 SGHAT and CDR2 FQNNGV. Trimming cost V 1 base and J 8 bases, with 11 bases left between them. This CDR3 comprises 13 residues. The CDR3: CASSLVGSGTQYF. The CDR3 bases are TGTGCCAGCAGCTTAGTAGGTAGCGGCACCCAGTACTTC.

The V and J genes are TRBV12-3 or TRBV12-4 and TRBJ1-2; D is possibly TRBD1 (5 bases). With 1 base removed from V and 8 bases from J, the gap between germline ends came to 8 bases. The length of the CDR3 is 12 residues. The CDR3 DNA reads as TGTGCCAGCAGTTTAGTAGGGGCCGGCTACACCTTC. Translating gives CASSLVGAGYTF.